This is a list of T cell receptor beta chains from one sample in a study of T cells in Graves' hyperthyroidism and ophthalmopathy. TCRdb reanalysed the multiplex PCR reads using MiXCR and keeps one entry per CDR3 protein. In the table there are hundreds of thousands of distinct CDR3 sequences, around 19% of which are singletons. Source material: blood. All receptors derive from a woman aged 45-65 years with Graves' hyperthyroidism that later progressed to Graves' ophthalmopathy. CDR3s include the opening cysteine and the closing phenylalanine or tryptophan. A D gene is named only where the DNA matches it firmly. Size is omitted from some rows. Given values are once, few, many or a class for expanded clones.

v_gene: TRBV5-4
d_gene: TRBD2
abundance: .
j_gene: TRBJ2-5
CDR3nt: TGTGCCAGCAGAGACTCTAGCGGGGGGGAGACCCAGTACTTC
CDR3aa: CASRDSSGGETQYF

v_gene: TRBV12-3/TRBV12-4
d_gene: TRBD1
abundance: .
j_gene: TRBJ1-2
CDR3nt: TGTGCCAACCCGCCGACGGACAGGGGAGCTAACTATGGCTACACCTTC
CDR3aa: CANPPTDRGANYGYTF

v_gene: TRBV25-1
d_gene: .
abundance: few
j_gene: TRBJ1-2
CDR3nt: TGTGCCAGCAGTGATACACAGGGTCCAGACTATGGCTACACCTTC
CDR3aa: CASSDTQGPDYGYTF

v_gene: TRBV6-1
d_gene: .
abundance: .
j_gene: TRBJ1-2
CDR3nt: TGTGCCAGCAACAGACAATCGGACTATGGCTACACCTTC
CDR3aa: CASNRQSDYGYTF

v_gene: TRBV29-1
d_gene: .
abundance: few
j_gene: TRBJ2-3
CDR3nt: TGCAGCGTTGAAGATCTTCTGGGGGCCGAGGGCACAGATACGCAGTATTTT
CDR3aa: CSVEDLLGAEGTDTQYF

v_gene: TRBV10-3
d_gene: .
abundance: .
j_gene: TRBJ2-1
CDR3nt: TGTGCCATCAGTGGAAGGGGGGGGGCTAGGAGTTCCTACAATGAGCAGTTCTTC
CDR3aa: CAISGRGGARSSYNEQFF

v_gene: TRBV11-2
d_gene: .
abundance: many
j_gene: TRBJ1-1
CDR3nt: TGTGCCAGCAGCTTAGAATACGACACTGAAGCTTTCTTT
CDR3aa: CASSLEYDTEAFF

v_gene: TRBV19
d_gene: TRBD1
abundance: .
j_gene: TRBJ1-5
CDR3nt: TGTGCCAGTAGCAAAAACAGGGGGCACGATCAGCCCCAGCATTTT
CDR3aa: CASSKNRGHDQPQHF

v_gene: TRBV3-1
d_gene: .
abundance: many
j_gene: TRBJ2-3
CDR3nt: TGTGCCAGCAGCCAAGGTATACAGGGAGGCACAGATACGCAGTATTTT
CDR3aa: CASSQGIQGGTDTQYF

v_gene: TRBV20-1
d_gene: .
abundance: few
j_gene: TRBJ1-1
CDR3nt: TGCAGTGCTAGAGATCATATAGCTTTCTTT
CDR3aa: CSARDHIAFF

v_gene: TRBV4-2
d_gene: .
abundance: .
j_gene: TRBJ2-2
CDR3nt: TGTGCCAGCAGCCAAGCAATACAGGCGAACACCGGGGAGCTGTTTTTT
CDR3aa: CASSQAIQANTGELFF

v_gene: TRBV13
d_gene: .
abundance: few
j_gene: TRBJ2-5
CDR3nt: TGTGCCAGCAGCCTCGACGGTGGGACATCCAAAGAGACCCAGTACTTC
CDR3aa: CASSLDGGTSKETQYF

v_gene: TRBV12-5
d_gene: .
abundance: .
j_gene: TRBJ2-2
CDR3nt: TGTGCTAGCGGCGTGGGGTCCGGGGAGCTGTTTTTT
CDR3aa: CASGVGSGELFF

v_gene: TRBV15
d_gene: .
abundance: .
j_gene: TRBJ2-1
CDR3nt: TGTGCCCCCACCCGGACAGACACTAATGAGCAGTTCTTC
CDR3aa: CAPTRTDTNEQFF

v_gene: TRBV20-1
d_gene: TRBD1
abundance: many
j_gene: TRBJ1-1
CDR3nt: TGCAGTGCTAGCAGGGGGGATGTAACTGAAGCTTTCTTT
CDR3aa: CSASRGDVTEAFF

v_gene: TRBV4-1
d_gene: .
abundance: .
j_gene: TRBJ1-5
CDR3nt: TGCGCCAGCAGCCGTGGGGGAGAATTGGGAAAGGCGAGCAATCAGCCCCAGCATTTT
CDR3aa: CASSRGGELGKASNQPQHF

v_gene: TRBV11-2
d_gene: .
abundance: many
j_gene: TRBJ2-4
CDR3nt: TGTGCCAGCAGCATAGGGAGGATGGACTGGGCCAAAAACATTCAGTACTTC
CDR3aa: CASSIGRMDWAKNIQYF

v_gene: TRBV7-9
d_gene: .
abundance: many
j_gene: TRBJ1-1
CDR3nt: TGTGCCAGCAGCTTAGGAGGAATGAACACTGAAGCTTTCTTT
CDR3aa: CASSLGGMNTEAFF

v_gene: TRBV10-2
d_gene: .
abundance: few
j_gene: TRBJ2-6
CDR3nt: TGCGCCAGCAGTGATCCGGGGTCAACTGGGGCCAACGTCCTGACTTTC
CDR3aa: CASSDPGSTGANVLTF

v_gene: TRBV3-1
d_gene: TRBD1
abundance: .
j_gene: TRBJ2-1
CDR3nt: TGTGCCAGCAGCCAAGCATCGACAGGGGGCTACAATGAGCAGTTCTTC
CDR3aa: CASSQASTGGYNEQFF

v_gene: TRBV5-1
d_gene: .
abundance: few
j_gene: TRBJ2-6
CDR3nt: TGCGCCAGCTCCGCCTCATCCCAGATTTCCTCTGGGGCCAACGTCCTGACTTTC
CDR3aa: CASSASSQISSGANVLTF

v_gene: TRBV6-2/TRBV6-3
d_gene: .
abundance: .
j_gene: TRBJ1-2
CDR3nt: TGTGCCAGCAGTTACAACGGCTATGGCTACACCTTC
CDR3aa: CASSYNGYGYTF

v_gene: TRBV3-1
d_gene: TRBD1
abundance: many
j_gene: TRBJ1-2
CDR3nt: TGTGCCAGCAGTCATCTAGGGACAGGGGGCGTTCATGGCTACACCTTC
CDR3aa: CASSHLGTGGVHGYTF

v_gene: TRBV4-1
d_gene: TRBD1
abundance: .
j_gene: TRBJ1-2
CDR3nt: TGCGCCAGCAGCCAAGATTATGGGACAGCGACAAGCTACACCTTC
CDR3aa: CASSQDYGTATSYTF